A selection of T cell receptor beta chains follows, all from one sample in a study of T cell responses to AZD1222 COVID-19 vaccine. Assay used: immunoSEQ multiplex PCR; TCRdb lists only in-frame clones, some missing. Counted here are about 150,000 clones, about 90% occurring once; the ten biggest clones make up just over 9%. The specimen comprised peripheral blood, sampled 28 days after the second AZD1222 dose. The receptors here all came from an adult who received the AZD1222 COVID-19 vaccine. The CDR3 runs from the conserved cysteine through the conserved F or W. The order of the fields is CDR3 protein, CDR3 DNA, V gene, D gene, clone size, J gene. The D gene is left open where the match is weak. The size field is filled for only some rows; it gives once, few, many or a size class.

CDR3 protein: CASSQAVLGQYEQYF
CDR3 DNA: TGCGCCAGCAGCCAAGCCGTTCTGGGGCAATACGAGCAGTACTTC
V gene: TRBV4-3
D gene: .
clone size: .
J gene: TRBJ2-7

CDR3 protein: CASSPEIVIAKNIQYF
CDR3 DNA: TGTGCCAGTAGTCCTGAGATCGTCATAGCCAAAAACATTCAGTACTTC
V gene: TRBV19
D gene: .
clone size: .
J gene: TRBJ2-4

CDR3 protein: CASSIRGTSGRSDTQYF
CDR3 DNA: TGTGCCAGTAGTATTAGGGGGACTAGCGGGAGGTCAGATACGCAGTATTTT
V gene: TRBV19
D gene: TRBD2
clone size: .
J gene: TRBJ2-3

CDR3 protein: CASSYSSGRSSYNEQFF
CDR3 DNA: TGTGCCAGCAGTTATAGTAGCGGGAGGAGCTCCTACAATGAGCAGTTCTTC
V gene: TRBV27
D gene: TRBD2
clone size: .
J gene: TRBJ2-1

CDR3 protein: CASSVSGLSGNTIYF
CDR3 DNA: TGTGCCAGCAGCGTATCAGGCCTCTCTGGAAACACCATATATTTT
V gene: TRBV9
D gene: .
clone size: .
J gene: TRBJ1-3

CDR3 protein: CASSPGGGSGEQFF
CDR3 DNA: TGTGCTAGCAGCCCGGGGGGCGGGAGTGGTGAGCAGTTCTTC
V gene: TRBV7-7
D gene: .
clone size: .
J gene: TRBJ2-1

CDR3 protein: CASSSGPAGGQYEQYF
CDR3 DNA: TGTGCCAGCAGCTCCGGGCCGGCGGGAGGCCAATACGAGCAGTACTTC
V gene: TRBV5-6
D gene: TRBD2
clone size: .
J gene: TRBJ2-7

CDR3 protein: CSVEDQWAGGFASTDTQYF
CDR3 DNA: TGCAGCGTTGAAGATCAGTGGGCGGGAGGGTTTGCGAGCACAGATACGCAGTATTTT
V gene: TRBV29-1
D gene: TRBD2
clone size: .
J gene: TRBJ2-3

CDR3 protein: CASSLRTGWGSPLHF
CDR3 DNA: TGTGCCAGCAGTTTACGGACAGGGTGGGGTTCACCCCTCCACTTT
V gene: TRBV28
D gene: TRBD1
clone size: .
J gene: TRBJ1-6

CDR3 protein: CATSDAGTEAFF
CDR3 DNA: TGTGCCACCAGTGACGCTGGGACGGAAGCTTTCTTT
V gene: TRBV24-1
D gene: .
clone size: .
J gene: TRBJ1-1

CDR3 protein: CASSLTRGGGIAKNIQYF
CDR3 DNA: TGTGCCAGCAGCTTAACTCGCGGGGGGGGGATAGCCAAAAACATTCAGTACTTC
V gene: TRBV5-4
D gene: TRBD2
clone size: .
J gene: TRBJ2-4

CDR3 protein: CASAGGLATFSYEQYF
CDR3 DNA: TGTGCCAGCGCAGGCGGGCTAGCGACTTTCTCCTACGAGCAGTACTTC
V gene: TRBV11-2
D gene: .
clone size: .
J gene: TRBJ2-7

CDR3 protein: CASSQHQGLAGVGTGELFF
CDR3 DNA: TGCGCCAGCAGCCAACACCAGGGACTAGCGGGAGTAGGCACCGGGGAGCTGTTTTTT
V gene: TRBV4-3
D gene: TRBD2
clone size: .
J gene: TRBJ2-2

CDR3 protein: CASSSSTRGQGSRYEQYF
CDR3 DNA: TGTGCCAGCAGTTCGAGCACCCGTGGACAGGGCTCACGCTACGAGCAGTACTTC
V gene: TRBV28
D gene: TRBD1
clone size: .
J gene: TRBJ2-7

CDR3 protein: CASSPPGTSGRAGYEQFF
CDR3 DNA: TGTGCCAGCAGCCCCCCCGGGACTAGCGGGAGGGCCGGGTATGAGCAGTTCTTC
V gene: TRBV5-4
D gene: TRBD2
clone size: .
J gene: TRBJ2-1

CDR3 protein: CASRATGRTGEQFF
CDR3 DNA: TGTGCCAGCAGGGCGACAGGTCGAACGGGCGAGCAGTTCTTC
V gene: TRBV2
D gene: .
clone size: .
J gene: TRBJ2-1

CDR3 protein: CASSFEGAHDEKLFF
CDR3 DNA: TGCGCCAGCAGCTTCGAAGGGGCACACGATGAAAAACTGTTTTTT
V gene: TRBV5-1
D gene: .
clone size: .
J gene: TRBJ1-4

CDR3 protein: CAISESLEQPQHF
CDR3 DNA: TGTGCCATCAGTGAGTCGCTGGAGCAGCCCCAGCATTTT
V gene: TRBV10-3
D gene: .
clone size: .
J gene: TRBJ1-5

CDR3 protein: CSVDLVWGETQYF
CDR3 DNA: TGCAGCGTTGATCTCGTTTGGGGGGAGACCCAGTACTTC
V gene: TRBV29-1
D gene: .
clone size: .
J gene: TRBJ2-5

CDR3 protein: CASSFGQGFGASPLHF
CDR3 DNA: TGTGCCAGCAGCTTTGGACAGGGTTTTGGTGCGTCACCCCTCCACTTT
V gene: TRBV11-2
D gene: TRBD1
clone size: .
J gene: TRBJ1-6

CDR3 protein: CASSRTGDEQFF
CDR3 DNA: TGTGCCAGCAGCCGGACAGGGGATGAGCAGTTCTTC
V gene: TRBV7-9
D gene: TRBD1
clone size: few
J gene: TRBJ2-1

CDR3 protein: CASSLAGGLPSFF
CDR3 DNA: TGTGCCAGCAGTCTAGCGGGAGGCCTCCCCTCATTCTTC
V gene: TRBV6-2/TRBV6-3
D gene: TRBD2
clone size: .
J gene: TRBJ2-1

CDR3 protein: CASGFGGKNTGELFF
CDR3 DNA: TGTGCTAGTGGTTTTGGCGGGAAGAACACCGGGGAGCTGTTTTTT
V gene: TRBV12-5
D gene: .
clone size: .
J gene: TRBJ2-2

CDR3 protein: CASSIPGQGPGYTF
CDR3 DNA: TGTGCCAGCAGCATACCGGGACAGGGGCCAGGCTACACCTTC
V gene: TRBV7-9
D gene: TRBD1
clone size: .
J gene: TRBJ1-2

CDR3 protein: CASSLDSGGDYGYTF
CDR3 DNA: TGTGCCAGCAGCTTAGACTCAGGGGGCGACTATGGCTACACCTTC
V gene: TRBV11-2
D gene: TRBD1
clone size: .
J gene: TRBJ1-2

CDR3 protein: CASSPGDSNYEQYF
CDR3 DNA: TGTGCCAGCAGCCCCGGGGACTCGAACTACGAGCAGTACTTC
V gene: TRBV6-5
D gene: .
clone size: .
J gene: TRBJ2-7

CDR3 protein: CASRAWSGNTGELFF
CDR3 DNA: TGTGCCAGCAGGGCCTGGTCAGGGAACACCGGGGAGCTGTTTTTT
V gene: TRBV6-5
D gene: .
clone size: .
J gene: TRBJ2-2

CDR3 protein: CASSFFGNQETQYF
CDR3 DNA: TGTGCCAGCAGCTTCTTCGGGAACCAAGAGACCCAGTACTTC
V gene: TRBV7-2
D gene: .
clone size: .
J gene: TRBJ2-5

CDR3 protein: CASSEATGVYEQYF
CDR3 DNA: TGTGCCAGCAGTGAGGCTACAGGGGTCTACGAGCAGTACTTC
V gene: TRBV6-1
D gene: TRBD1
clone size: .
J gene: TRBJ2-7

CDR3 protein: CASSPGTGSYNEQFF
CDR3 DNA: TGTGCCAGCAGTCCCGGGACAGGGTCCTACAATGAGCAGTTCTTC
V gene: TRBV2
D gene: TRBD1
clone size: .
J gene: TRBJ2-1

CDR3 protein: CASSQEVLGGLGGYTF
CDR3 DNA: TGTGCCAGCAGCCAAGAGGTTCTGGGAGGGTTGGGCGGCTACACCTTC
V gene: TRBV4-2
D gene: .
clone size: .
J gene: TRBJ1-2

CDR3 protein: CASSLAEGTYEQYF
CDR3 DNA: TGTGCCAGCAGCTTAGCGGAGGGGACCTACGAGCAGTACTTC
V gene: TRBV7-9
D gene: .
clone size: .
J gene: TRBJ2-7

CDR3 protein: CASSQVFDGKGRPFGYF
CDR3 DNA: TGCGCCAGCAGCCAAGTATTCGACGGTAAGGGCAGGCCGTTTGGGTACTTC
V gene: TRBV4-3
D gene: .
clone size: .
J gene: TRBJ2-7

CDR3 protein: CASSQAGGNTGELFF
CDR3 DNA: TGCGCCAGCAGCCAAGCCGGTGGAAACACCGGGGAGCTGTTTTTT
V gene: TRBV4-3
D gene: .
clone size: .
J gene: TRBJ2-2

CDR3 protein: CASSPPASGSTGELFF
CDR3 DNA: TGTGCCAGCTCACCACCGGCTAGCGGGAGCACCGGGGAGCTGTTTTTT
V gene: TRBV18
D gene: TRBD2
clone size: .
J gene: TRBJ2-2

CDR3 protein: CASSPVLVGEQYF
CDR3 DNA: TGTGCCAGCAGCCCGGTATTAGTAGGCGAGCAGTACTTC
V gene: TRBV14
D gene: .
clone size: many
J gene: TRBJ2-7

CDR3 protein: CASSQDLNSLNYGYTF
CDR3 DNA: TGTGCCAGCAGCCAAGATCTGAACAGTTTAAACTATGGCTACACCTTC
V gene: TRBV3-1/TRBV3-2
D gene: .
clone size: once
J gene: TRBJ1-2

CDR3 protein: CASSLGLAALGEQYF
CDR3 DNA: TGCGCCAGCAGCTTGGGCCTAGCGGCGTTGGGGGAGCAGTACTTC
V gene: TRBV5-1
D gene: TRBD2
clone size: .
J gene: TRBJ2-7

CDR3 protein: CATGPGPFEQFF
CDR3 DNA: TGTGCCACCGGCCCTGGGCCGTTTGAGCAGTTCTTC
V gene: TRBV24-1
D gene: .
clone size: .
J gene: TRBJ2-1

CDR3 protein: CASSLPDRPDEQFF
CDR3 DNA: TGTGCCAGCAGCTTACCCGACCGGCCCGACGAGCAGTTCTTC
V gene: TRBV7-2
D gene: .
clone size: .
J gene: TRBJ2-1

CDR3 protein: CASSYPRDRYNNEQFF
CDR3 DNA: TGTGCCAGCAGTTACCCCCGGGACAGGTATAACAATGAGCAGTTCTTC
V gene: TRBV6-2/TRBV6-3
D gene: TRBD1
clone size: .
J gene: TRBJ2-1

CDR3 protein: CAISGGLADAYEQYF
CDR3 DNA: TGTGCCATCAGTGGGGGACTAGCGGATGCCTACGAGCAGTACTTC
V gene: TRBV10-3
D gene: TRBD2
clone size: once
J gene: TRBJ2-7

CDR3 protein: CASSSYGLAESPYEQYF
CDR3 DNA: TGTGCCAGCAGTTCCTACGGACTAGCGGAATCCCCTTACGAGCAGTACTTC
V gene: TRBV6-2/TRBV6-3
D gene: TRBD2
clone size: .
J gene: TRBJ2-7

CDR3 protein: CASSVDPGIHSYEQYF
CDR3 DNA: TGTGCCAGCAGCGTAGATCCGGGCATTCACTCCTACGAGCAGTACTTC
V gene: TRBV9
D gene: .
clone size: once
J gene: TRBJ2-7

CDR3 protein: CASSSEAGLGVREQFF
CDR3 DNA: TGCGCCAGCAGCTCCGAAGCAGGGTTAGGGGTACGGGAGCAGTTCTTC
V gene: TRBV5-1
D gene: .
clone size: .
J gene: TRBJ2-1

CDR3 protein: CSVAPQSSYNEQFF
CDR3 DNA: TGCAGCGTTGCCCCTCAAAGCTCCTACAATGAGCAGTTCTTC
V gene: TRBV29-1
D gene: .
clone size: .
J gene: TRBJ2-1

CDR3 protein: CASSLSSGNHQPQHF
CDR3 DNA: TGCGCCAGCAGCCTAAGTTCAGGAAACCATCAGCCCCAGCATTTT
V gene: TRBV4-1
D gene: .
clone size: .
J gene: TRBJ1-5